This entry lists 15 T cell receptor beta chains sequenced from one sample in a study of blood T cell repertoires in COVID-19. Measured with immunoSEQ multiplex PCR; TCRdb has only the in-frame clones, and not every one. The profile shows approximately 300,000 clones, over 75% of them singletons. The sequencing sample was made of peripheral blood. These receptors were collected from a woman aged 30 to 39 with COVID-19, enrolled during active disease.

CDR3 amino acids: CSAPGFYGYTF. In DNA form, the CDR3 reads TGCAGTGCTCCGGGATTCTATGGCTACACCTTC. The chain recombines TRBV20-1 with TRBJ1-2; D is ambiguous. V shed 5 bases and J shed 4 bases, with 8 bases lying between them. The CDR3 runs 11 residues. CDR1 is DFQATT, CDR2 SNEGSKA, per germline (reference sequence).

V is TRBV7-2 and J is TRBJ1-1; no definite D call. This CDR3 spans 14 amino acids. The V end was cut by 2 bases, the J end by 4 bases, with 11 bases between. The germline V gene encodes CDR1 SGHTA and CDR2 FQGNSA. CDR3 bases: TGTGCCAGCAGCTTAAGAGAAGGGAGCACTGAAGCTTTCTTT. Translation gives CASSLREGSTEAFF. The whole variable domain, remainder taken from reference TRBV7-2 and TRBJ1-1, is GAGVSQSPSNKVTEKGKDVELRCDPISGHTALYWYRQSLGQGLEFLIYFQGNSAPDKSGLPSDRFSAERTGGSVSTLTIQRTQQEDSAVYLCASSLREGSTEAFFGQGTRLTVV.

The chain recombines TRBV19 with TRBJ1-4; 7 bases fit TRBD1. CDR3 length: 16 residues. Germline V gene data show CDR1 as LNHDA and CDR2 as SQIVND (reference sequence). The J segment lost 8 bases and the V segment lost 1 base, leaving 10 bases of the junction unmatched. The CDR3 reads CASSIGGRQGWEKLFF. DNA of the CDR3: TGTGCCAGTAGTATAGGAGGTCGACAGGGCTGGGAAAAACTGTTTTTT.

The chain recombines TRBV7-3 with TRBJ1-5, with 8 bases matching TRBD1. Germline-derived CDR1 and CDR2 are SGHTA and FQGTGA. The CDR3 loop spans 19 amino acids. Trimming cost V 2 bases and J 0 bases; bases outside gene matches: 12. The CDR3 sequence: CASSLEGRGRLVSNQPQHF. The CDR3 nucleotides are TGTGCCAGCAGCTTAGAAGGCAGGGGGCGCTTGGTTAGCAATCAGCCCCAGCATTTT.

The rearrangement uses TRBV18 and TRBJ1-1; 9 nucleotides align to TRBD1. Trimming cost V 5 bases and J 10 bases; bases outside gene matches: 8. This CDR3 spans 13 amino acids. Germline CDR1 and CDR2: KGHSH and LQKENI. DNA of the CDR3: TGTGCCAGCTCAAAGCGGGACAGGGAGGGAGCTTTCTTT. Translation gives CASSKRDREGAFF.

V is TRBV6-4 and J is TRBJ1-1; 7 bases line up with TRBD1. V was pared by 10 bases and J by 4 bases, with 21 bases of the junction left unmatched. In germline, CDR1 is MRHNA, CDR2 SNTAGT. The CDR3 sequence is 17 residues long. This chain's CDR3 is CATHFGTASFMITEAFF. CDR3 nucleotide sequence: TGTGCCACCCACTTTGGGACAGCCTCTTTTATGATCACTGAAGCTTTCTTT.

The rearrangement uses TRBV4-1 and TRBJ2-1; D call uncertain. CDR3 length: 16 residues. Per germline, CDR1 MGHRA and CDR2 YSYEKL. V lost 3 bases, J lost 0 bases, and 12 bases lay in between. CDR3 in amino acids: CASSQEFSSSYNEQFF. For the CDR3, the DNA is TGCGCCAGCAGCCAGGAGTTCTCAAGCTCCTACAATGAGCAGTTCTTC.

This rearrangement joins TRBV28 to TRBJ1-5; tentatively, D is TRBD1 (6 bases). The germline V gene encodes CDR1 MDHEN and CDR2 SYDVKM. This CDR3 region has 16 residues. Between the trimmed V and J ends, which lost 6 bases and 0 bases, there was a span of 15 bases. The CDR3 protein is CASSYHQGGSNQPQHF. DNA of the CDR3: TGTGCCAGCAGCTACCACCAAGGGGGTAGCAATCAGCCCCAGCATTTT.

The table lists this clone with a few counts. This chain links TRBV11-2 with TRBJ1-1, with D unresolved. CDR3 length: 14 residues. The germline gives CDR1 SGHAT, CDR2 FQNNGV. V gave up 5 bases and J gave up 4 bases, with 14 bases separating them. The CDR3 nucleotides are TGTGCCAGCAGCGTTGCCCGAAAGAGCACTGAAGCTTTCTTT. Encoded protein: CASSVARKSTEAFF.

The V call is TRBV10-1, the J call TRBJ2-6; 7 nucleotides match TRBD1. Germline assignment: CDR1 WNHNN and CDR2 SYGVQD (reference sequence). This CDR3 is built from 17 residues. V was pared by 4 bases and J by 0 bases, with 6 bases of the junction left unmatched. The CDR3 DNA follows: TGCGCCAGCAGTGGGGGACAGTTAATCTCTGGGGCCAACGTCCTGACTTTC. Protein product: CASSGGQLISGANVLTF.

This sequence joins TRBV5-4 and TRBJ2-4, with 9 nucleotides matching TRBD1. The CDR3 spans 16 residues. Germline V gene data show CDR1 as SGHNT and CDR2 as YYREEE (reference sequence). J lost 2 bases, V lost 6 bases, and 9 bases had no gene match. The CDR3 DNA reads TGTGCCAGCACACCCGGGACAGGGCGGTCCAAAAACATTCAGTACTTC. This sequence encodes CASTPGTGRSKNIQYF.

The rearrangement uses TRBV10-2 and TRBJ1-4; TRBD1 agrees at 8 bases. Germline values: CDR1 WSHSY, CDR2 SAAADI. Trimming removed 3 bases from V and 6 bases from J; junction bases left unmatched: 9. There are 16 residues in the CDR3. CDR3 protein: CASSDPGQGRDEKLFF. The CDR3 DNA is TGCGCCAGCAGTGACCCAGGACAGGGACGAGATGAAAAACTGTTTTTT.

The chain recombines TRBV5-4 with TRBJ1-4; 9 bases fit TRBD1. The trim removed 4 bases at V and 6 bases at J, leaving 4 bases unmatched. The germline CDR1 and CDR2 sequences are SGHNT and YYREEE (reference sequence). The CDR3 consists of 14 residues. The CDR3 sequence is CASSIRDRDEKLFF. CDR3 sequence (DNA): TGTGCCAGCAGCATCCGGGACAGGGATGAAAAACTGTTTTTT.

This clone was recorded a few times. CDR3 DNA sequence: TGTGCCAGCAGTGAAGCTTACCTAGCGGGAGCTCTTATACTCTACGAGCAGTACTTC. Translated, it gives CASSEAYLAGALILYEQYF. The rearrangement joins TRBV6-1 to TRBJ2-7; 10 bases line up with TRBD2. The CDR3 consists of 19 residues. V dropped 0 bases and J dropped 3; count of bases not matched to a gene: 14. Germline CDR1 MNHNS, CDR2 SASEGT.

V and J are TRBV5-4 and TRBJ1-1, with a possible D match to TRBD1 (6 bases). The CDR3 length is 14 residues. The ends were cut back, 3 bases at V and 1 base at J, with 10 bases in the middle. From germline, CDR1 is SGHNT and CDR2 YYREEE (reference sequence). The CDR3 loop reads CASSWGLGNTEAFF. In DNA, the CDR3 is TGTGCCAGCAGCTGGGGGCTGGGGAACACTGAAGCTTTCTTT.